A single TCR beta chain is shown here with its context. Its antigen is unidentified. The source of the sample is a study of radiotherapy plus CTLA-4 blockade in lung cancer. Study findings and constraints: The authors reported that early blood T cell clone dynamics, with interferon-beta, best predicted response.

V lost 4 bases, J lost 7 bases, and 13 bases lay in between. The CDR3 spans 13 residues. Germline V gene lookup returns CDR1 MDHEN and CDR2 SYDVKM. Assay used: immunoSEQ multiplex PCR; TCRdb lists only in-frame clones, some missing. Of fewer than 85,000 clones listed, approximately 86% are singletons. This clonotype originated in a human donor with non-small cell lung cancer who had stable disease on radiotherapy plus ipilimumab. This specimen was peripheral blood, taken from a patient treated with radiotherapy plus ipilimumab. The rearrangement uses TRBV28 and TRBJ1-1, with a weak D call TRBD1 (6 bases). CDR3 sequence reads: CASSSRGRVEAFF. The CDR3 DNA reads TGTGCCAGCAGTTCGCGGGGGCGCGTTGAAGCTTTCTTT.